This T cell receptor (beta chain) was documented in a study of blood T cell repertoires in COVID-19. Study information: T cells, B-cell-depleted T cells, or PBMCs supplied cDNA or gDNA.

Using immunoSEQ multiplex PCR, the repertoire was profiled, and TCRdb retains in-frame clones only, with some absent. Of about 320,000 clones listed, roughly nine tenths are singletons. V shed 2 bases and J shed 2 bases, with 9 bases lying between them. The CDR3 length is 14 residues. CDR1 and CDR2 from the germline V gene are SGHTA and FQGNSA. Participant ages covered 18 to 89 years across some 25 US areas. The sequence was collected from a man aged 55-75 years who had recovered from COVID-19. The sequenced material came from PBMCs or T cells enriched from blood (not recorded which). The genes are TRBV7-2 and TRBJ1-1; D is uncertain. The CDR3 is CASSLYGVNTEAFF. For the CDR3, the DNA is TGTGCCAGCAGCTTATACGGGGTAAACACTGAAGCTTTCTTT. Supplemented by reference TRBV7-2 and TRBJ1-1, the full variable domain reads GAGVSQSPSNKVTEKGKDVELRCDPISGHTALYWYRQSLGQGLEFLIYFQGNSAPDKSGLPSDRFSAERTGGSVSTLTIQRTQQEDSAVYLCASSLYGVNTEAFFGQGTRLTVV.